The clone carrying this T cell receptor beta chain was seen a handful of times. This sample stems from a study of identical twins. From the 5' RACE reads, TCRdb called clonotypes with MiXCR, one entry per CDR3 protein. This sample has 1.5 million to 2 million distinct CDR3 sequences, with 25% to 35% found just once. Source material: cord blood. The TCR was taken from a newborn girl in good health.

The CDR3 loop reads CASSQVGPGTGDGYTF. The CDR3, as DNA: TGCGCCAGCAGCCAAGTTGGCCCCGGGACAGGGGATGGCTACACCTTC. The V gene is TRBV4-1, the J gene TRBJ1-2; 10 nucleotides match TRBD1. The CDR3 spans 16 residues. Germline CDR1 MGHRA, CDR2 YSYEKL. J lost 6 bases, V lost 1 base, and 8 bases had no gene match.